The clone carrying this T cell receptor (beta chain) was observed a handful of times. The study drew participants aged roughly 18 to 95 years from approximately 25 US areas. Cohorts were based on clinical histories the participants reported. This sample was included in a study of blood T cell repertoires in COVID-19. For the study at large: Researchers got acute and convalescent COVID-19 samples from the United States, Italy and Spain.

In the source study's methods: Reference gene primer amplification in the assay estimated nucleated cell counts. This table comes from immunoSEQ multiplex PCR, and its TCRdb copy is limited to in-frame clones, with some not included. D and trimming were read from the DNA, whereas the V and J calls and clone size are those reported in that table. The repertoire has around 250,000 clones, approximately 90% of them found once; the top ten carry 1% to 1.5%. The sequenced sample was PBMCs or T cells enriched from blood (not recorded which). This clonotype originated in a human donor in a cohort exposed to, infected with or recovered from COVID-19 (not recorded which). The donor label of this sample is uncertain.

CDR3 region: CASSLGSGGPIRPDTQYF. The CDR3 DNA reads as TGTGCCAGCAGCTTAGGGTCGGGGGGGCCCATTAGGCCAGATACGCAGTATTTT. The chain uses TRBV7-6 and TRBJ2-3; 8 bases are a match to TRBD2. V shed 1 base, J shed 4 bases, and the junction held 13 bases outside the gene matches. The germline V gene encodes CDR1 SGHVS and CDR2 FNYEAQ. The CDR3 is 18 residues long.